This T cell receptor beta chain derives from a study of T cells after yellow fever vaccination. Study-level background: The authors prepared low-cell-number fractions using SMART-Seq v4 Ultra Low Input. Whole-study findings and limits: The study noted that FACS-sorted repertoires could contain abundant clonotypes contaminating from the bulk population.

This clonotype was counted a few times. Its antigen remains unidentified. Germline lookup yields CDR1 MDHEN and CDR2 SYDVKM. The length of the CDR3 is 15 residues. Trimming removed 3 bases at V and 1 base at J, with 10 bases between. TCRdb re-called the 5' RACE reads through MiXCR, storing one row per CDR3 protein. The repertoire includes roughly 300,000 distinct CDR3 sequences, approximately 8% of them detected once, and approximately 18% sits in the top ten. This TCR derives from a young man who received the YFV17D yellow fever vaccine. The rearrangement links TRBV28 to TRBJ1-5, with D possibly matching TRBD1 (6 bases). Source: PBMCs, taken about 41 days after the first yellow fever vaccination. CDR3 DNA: TGTGCCAGCAGTTTCGAGGGGGGGAGCAATCAGCCCCAGCATTTT. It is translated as CASSFEGGSNQPQHF.